Below, 13 T cell receptor beta chains from the same sample are listed, as sequenced in a study of shared clonotypes between healthy human individuals. Clones were read by immunoSEQ multiplex PCR, and TCRdb kept only the in-frame ones, dropping some. The sample carries approximately 2.1 million clones, 93% recorded once. The specimen was naive CD4+ T cells from PBMCs. Subset: CD45RA+ positively selected. The receptors originated from a man younger than 35 in good health. Some clones in this sample may be carry-over from other donors' samples.

The V gene is TRBV28, the J gene TRBJ2-7; no clear D gene. In germline, CDR1 is MDHEN, CDR2 SYDVKM. The V and J ends lost 3 bases and 4 bases respectively, with 7 bases between them. The CDR3 runs to 12 residues. In DNA, the CDR3 is TGTGCCAGCAGTTTGTGGGAATACGAGCAGTACTTC. It codes for CASSLWEYEQYF.

The chain has TRBV10-3 and TRBJ2-5; perhaps D is TRBD1 or TRBD2 (6 bases each). The CDR3 spans 18 residues. V shed 6 bases and J shed 1 base, with 24 bases lying between them. CDR1 and CDR2 from the germline V gene are ENHRY and SYGVKD. CDR3 sequence reads: CAIRPTRRGQGFQETQYF. CDR3 nucleotides: TGTGCCATCAGGCCGACCCGCCGGGGGCAGGGCTTCCAAGAGACCCAGTACTTC.

This rearrangement joins TRBV5-1 to TRBJ2-5; 7 nucleotides match TRBD1. CDR3 length: 15 residues. Per germline, CDR1 SGHRS and CDR2 YFSETQ. Losses at the gene ends were 6 bases for V and 5 bases for J; bases not matched to a gene: 13. As DNA, the CDR3 is TGCGCCAGCATGCGCACAGGGGCGAGGGAGGAGACCCAGTACTTC. It translates to CASMRTGAREETQYF.

The chain links TRBV10-3 to TRBJ1-3; 8 bases are shared with TRBD1. After removal of 11 bases from V and 0 bases from J, the junction contained 3 bases not matched to a gene. The CDR3 runs to 13 residues. Looked up from germline, CDR1 is ENHRY and CDR2 is SYGVKD. CDR3 sequence (DNA): TGTGCCGTAACAGGGGGCTCTGGAAACACCATATATTTT. It codes for CAVTGGSGNTIYF.

The chain couples TRBV18 to TRBJ2-5; 8 bases match TRBD2. The CDR3 runs to 17 residues. J lost 1 base, V lost 3 bases, and 10 bases had no gene match. The V gene's germline CDR1 is KGHSH and CDR2 LQKENI. CDR3 sequence reads: CASSPTAGLGIQETQYF. DNA of the CDR3: TGTGCCAGCTCACCCACTGCGGGACTAGGGATCCAAGAGACCCAGTACTTC.

The genes are TRBV4-1 and TRBJ1-1, with a tentative D call TRBD1 (5 bases). The CDR3 extends over 14 amino acids. V dropped 2 bases and J dropped 7 bases, with 14 bases sitting between them. Looked up from germline, CDR1 is MGHRA and CDR2 is YSYEKL. The CDR3 reads CASSQSWPGGEAFF. As DNA, the CDR3 is TGCGCCAGCAGCCAAAGTTGGCCGGGGGGTGAAGCTTTCTTT.

This clone was seen a handful of times. Other DNA sequences in this specimen translate into the identical CDR3. V gene TRBV28 combines with J gene TRBJ1-1; D possibly corresponds to TRBD1 (6 bases). Between the trimmed V and J ends, which lost 8 bases and 8 bases, there was a span of 9 bases. Germline lookup yields CDR1 MDHEN and CDR2 SYDVKM. The CDR3 is made up of 10 amino acids. The CDR3 reads CASGGTEAFF. In DNA form, the CDR3 reads TGTGCCAGCGGAGGGACAGAAGCTTTCTTT.

The CDR3 nucleotides are TGTGCCAGCAGCTGGACTAGCGGGTCCTACGAGCAGTACTTC. Translation gives CASSWTSGSYEQYF. The chain recombines TRBV7-8 with TRBJ2-7, with 11 bases that match TRBD2. This CDR3 has 14 residues. Germline CDR1 reads SGHVS; CDR2 reads FQNEAQ. V gave up 4 bases and J gave up 1 base; unmatched junction bases: 0.

The chain joins TRBV30 to TRBJ1-3; D is perhaps TRBD1 (5 bases). This CDR3 comprises 15 residues. V was pared by 0 bases and J by 0 bases, with 9 bases between. CDR1 and CDR2 from the germline V gene are GTSNPN and SVGIG (reference sequence). CDR3 in amino acids: CAWSVGARSGNTIYF. The CDR3 bases are TGTGCCTGGAGTGTAGGGGCCCGCTCTGGAAACACCATATATTTT.

For the CDR3, the DNA is TGTGCCAGCAACAATTTTGGAGGGACCCAGTACTTC. Translated: CASNNFGGTQYF. The chain has TRBV11-1 and TRBJ2-5, with a tentative D call TRBD2 (5 bases). Germline V gives CDR1 SGHAT, CDR2 FQDESV (reference sequence). The CDR3 runs to 12 residues. Deletions cut 7 bases from V and 7 bases from J, with 13 bases between.

The V call is TRBV28, the J call TRBJ1-2, with a weak D call TRBD1 (6 bases). V shed 3 bases and J shed 8 bases, with 19 bases lying between them. Germline values: CDR1 MDHEN, CDR2 SYDVKM. The CDR3 totals 15 residues. CDR3 region: CASSFQGLHLGGYTF. The CDR3 DNA reads as TGTGCCAGCAGTTTTCAGGGGCTCCACCTCGGGGGCTACACCTTC.

V gene TRBV6-6 combines with J gene TRBJ1-1; D is ambiguous. The germline V gene encodes CDR1 MNHNY and CDR2 SVGAGI (reference sequence). Trimming took 6 bases from V and 0 from J, leaving 8 bases between them. CDR3 length: 13 residues. The CDR3 DNA reads TGTGCCAGCAGGAGAATATTGAACACTGAAGCTTTCTTT. Encoded protein: CASRRILNTEAFF.

This chain links TRBV15 with TRBJ2-1; 12 bases are a match to TRBD2. The CDR3 has 15 residues. V was pared by 3 bases and J by 6 bases, with 3 bases of the junction left unmatched. CDR1 and CDR2 from the germline V gene are LNHNV and YYDKDF (reference sequence). The CDR3 is CATSRELAGGNEQFF. DNA of the CDR3: TGTGCCACCAGCAGGGAACTAGCGGGAGGCAATGAGCAGTTCTTC. The complete variable domain, with remaining parts taken from reference TRBV15 and TRBJ2-1, reads DAMVIQNPRYQVTQFGKPVTLSCSQTLNHNVMYWYQQKSSQAPKLLFHYYDKDFNNEADTPDNFQSRRPNTSFCFLDIRSPGLGDTAMYLCATSRELAGGNEQFFGPGTRLTVL.